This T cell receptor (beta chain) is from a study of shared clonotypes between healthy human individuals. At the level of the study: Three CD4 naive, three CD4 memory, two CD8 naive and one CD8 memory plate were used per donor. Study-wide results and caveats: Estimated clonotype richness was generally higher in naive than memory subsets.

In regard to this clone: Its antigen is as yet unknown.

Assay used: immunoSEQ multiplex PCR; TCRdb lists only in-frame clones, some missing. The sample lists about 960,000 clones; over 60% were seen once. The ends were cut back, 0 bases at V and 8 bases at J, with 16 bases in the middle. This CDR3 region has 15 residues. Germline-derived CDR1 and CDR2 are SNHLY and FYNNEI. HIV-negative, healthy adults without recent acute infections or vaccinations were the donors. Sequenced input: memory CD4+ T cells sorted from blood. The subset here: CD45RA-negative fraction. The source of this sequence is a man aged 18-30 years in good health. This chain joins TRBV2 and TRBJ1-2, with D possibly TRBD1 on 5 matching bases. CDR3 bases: TGTGCCAGCAGTGAAGCAGGGGCCTATGGGATGGGCTACACCTTC. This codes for CASSEAGAYGMGYTF.